These 12 T cell receptor beta chains were all obtained from the same sample, sequenced in a study of T cells after yellow fever vaccination. TCRdb ran MiXCR on the 5' RACE reads and lists one entry per CDR3 protein. The sample holds around 320,000 distinct CDR3 sequences; around a tenth are singletons and the top ten take approximately 3%. This sample comprised CD4+ T cells sorted from PBMCs, obtained 45 days after the yellow fever booster vaccination. These receptors were obtained from a man between 18 and 29 years old who received the YFV17D yellow fever vaccine.

This clonotype has just a few counts. The chain carries TRBV9 and TRBJ2-7, with D tentatively TRBD1 or TRBD2 (5 bases each). Trimming stripped 0 bases from V and 5 bases from J, with 21 bases between. The V gene's germline CDR1 is SGDLS and CDR2 YYNGEE. The CDR3 sequence is 17 residues long. The CDR3 nucleotides are TGTGCCAGCAGCGTAGGGGGACGAGGCGGTGGGCCCCACGAGCAGTACGTC. This encodes CASSVGGRGGGPHEQYV.

This chain uses TRBV2 with TRBJ2-5; 7 positions match TRBD1. The V segment lost 6 bases and the J segment 5 bases; nucleotides outside the gene matches: 6. The germline V gene has CDR1 SNHLY and CDR2 FYNNEI. The CDR3 is 13 amino acids. CDR3 amino acids: CASRRGQAETQYF. The DNA for the CDR3 is TGTGCCAGCAGGCGAGGACAGGCTGAGACCCAGTACTTC.

The chain uses TRBV24-1 and TRBJ1-2, with D unresolved. The CDR3 is 13 residues long. Germline CDR1 is KGHDR and CDR2 is SFDVKD. Trimming cost V 3 bases and J 8 bases, with 12 bases left between them. CDR3 nucleotides: TGTGCCACCAGTGATCCTGGCCGGGGAGGCTACACCTTC. Its translation: CATSDPGRGGYTF.

The CDR3 spells CASSDLLAGGSETQYF. In DNA form, the CDR3 reads TGTGCCAGCAGTGATCTACTAGCGGGGGGATCGGAGACCCAGTACTTC. The genes are TRBV27 and TRBJ2-5; 12 nucleotides line up with TRBD2. Losses at the gene ends were 5 bases for V and 5 bases for J; bases not matched to a gene: 9. The CDR3 has 16 amino acids. Germline V gene data show CDR1 as MNHEY and CDR2 as SMNVEV (reference sequence).

This chain joins TRBV7-2 and TRBJ2-1; possible D gene TRBD1, 6 bases. The germline V gene encodes CDR1 SGHTA and CDR2 FQGNSA. Trimming took off 1 base at V and 4 bases at J, with 8 bases between the two ends. The CDR3 runs 14 residues. The CDR3 spells CASSLVGQYNEQFF. In DNA, the CDR3 is TGTGCCAGCAGCTTAGTCGGACAGTACAATGAGCAGTTCTTC.

In its sample, this clonotype was seen a few times. This chain connects TRBV5-1 to TRBJ1-2; weak D call: TRBD1 (6 bases). Germline lookup yields CDR1 SGHRS and CDR2 YFSETQ. Deletions cut 4 bases from V and 8 bases from J, with 15 bases between. The CDR3 runs to 13 residues. CDR3 nucleotide sequence: TGCGCCAGCAGCCCCGAGGGGGGATTGGGCTACACCTTC. Its protein is CASSPEGGLGYTF. Full variable domain (missing parts from reference TRBV5-1 and TRBJ1-2): KAGVTQTPRYLIKTRGQQVTLSCSPISGHRSVSWYQQTPGQGLQFLFEYFSETQRNKGNFPGRFSGRQFSNSRSEMNVSTLELGDSALYLCASSPEGGLGYTFGSGTRLTVV.

The rearrangement links TRBV3-1 to TRBJ1-2; D not resolved. Per the germline V gene, CDR1 is LGHDT and CDR2 is YNNKEL (reference sequence). The V and J ends lost 6 bases and 10 bases respectively, with 21 bases between them. The CDR3 runs 14 residues. The CDR3 DNA sequence: TGTGCCAGCAGTCAGGACTTTCAAGGACGCTTCTACACCTTC. It encodes CASSQDFQGRFYTF.

This clonotype was detected many times. This chain joins TRBV7-2 and TRBJ2-2; TRBD2 is a possible D gene (7 bases). This CDR3 is built from 15 residues. Trimming cost V 2 bases and J 1 base, with 8 bases left between them. The germline V gene encodes CDR1 SGHTA and CDR2 FQGNSA. Here the CDR3 DNA reads TGTGCCAGCAGCTTAAGGGGGGGGAACACCGGGGAGCTGTTTTTT. Translating it yields CASSLRGGNTGELFF.

This clonotype was detected only a few times. The chain couples TRBV27 to TRBJ2-7, with D tentatively TRBD1 (5 bases). V lost 5 bases to trimming and J lost 0 bases, with 17 bases between them. CDR1 is MNHEY, CDR2 SMNVEV, per germline (reference sequence). This CDR3 region has 16 residues. CDR3 sequence reads: CASSRPGLGLSYEQYF. CDR3 coding DNA: TGTGCCAGCAGTCGACCAGGGTTGGGGCTCTCCTACGAGCAGTACTTC.

This clonotype has a handful of counts. V gene TRBV12-3 or TRBV12-4 combines with J gene TRBJ2-3; the match to TRBD2 covers 8 bases. V lost 5 bases to trimming and J lost 0 bases; unmatched junction nucleotides: 1. The length of the CDR3 is 14 residues. The CDR3 here is CASSTSGSTDTQYF. As DNA, the CDR3 is TGTGCCAGCAGTACTAGCGGTAGCACAGATACGCAGTATTTT.

J is TRBJ1-1 and V is TRBV6-2 or TRBV6-3; 7 bases align to TRBD1. The CDR3 runs 15 residues. Germline-derived CDR1 and CDR2 are MNHEY and SVGEGT. After removal of 5 bases from V and 5 bases from J, the junction contained 11 bases not matched to a gene. The CDR3 is CASSGRQGVGTEAFF. CDR3 in DNA: TGTGCCAGCAGTGGCCGACAGGGCGTTGGAACTGAAGCTTTCTTT.

This clonotype was seen only a few times. Germline is not matched at one junction end, which may reflect a read error. The CDR3 DNA reads as TGTGCCAGCAGCTTAACCTCGCTCGCTGCATTAGATTTT. Its translation: CASSLTSLAALDF. This sequence joins TRBV7-3 and TRBJ2-3; D gene unclear. Per the germline V gene, CDR1 is SGHTA and CDR2 is FQGTGA. This CDR3 has 13 amino acids.